Below are 14 T cell receptor beta chains sequenced from a single sample in a study of CXCR3-negative and CXCR3-positive naive CD8 T cells. Overall study findings and caveats: The TRB CDR3s that CXCR3-positive naive cells carried were more hydrophobic than those of CXCR3-negative naive cells.

With UMI labels, 5' RACE was used to prepare the TRB cDNA libraries. One entry per CDR3 protein, without DNA, is what TCRdb gives after re-calling the 5' RACE reads. This sample's table has about 150,000 distinct CDR3 sequences. Their antigens remain unidentified. Material for sequencing was naive CXCR3+ CD8+ T cells from blood. This sample's subset: CD45RO-CCR7+CD27+CD95- naive CD8+ T cells expressing CXCR3 (TNR3+). Source of these receptors: a human donor in good health. Some clones in this sample may be carry-over from other donors' samples.

The chain joins TRBV4-1 to TRBJ1-1. The germline V gene has CDR1 MGHRA and CDR2 YSYEKL. This CDR3 region has 13 residues. CDR3 sequence: CASSQVRGTEAFF.

The chain is built from TRBV13 and TRBJ2-1; the TCRdb call, TRBD1, lacks DNA for checking. This CDR3 is built from 16 residues. Per the germline V gene, CDR1 is PRHDT and CDR2 is FYEKMQ (reference sequence). The CDR3 spells CASSLAGPVSYNEQFF.

The chain has TRBV28 and TRBJ2-1; TCRdb outputs TRBD1, but without DNA this stays unchecked. This CDR3 has 18 residues. Per the germline V gene, CDR1 is MDHEN and CDR2 is SYDVKM. The chain's CDR3 is CASSLGGDRRSSYNEQFF.

V is TRBV29-1 and J is TRBJ1-2. The CDR3 is made up of 12 amino acids. The germline V gene has CDR1 SQVTM and CDR2 ANQGSEA. The CDR3 sequence: CSVVWSENGYTF.

CDR3 region: CASSQDALDNEQFF. This chain connects TRBV3-1 to TRBJ2-1. This CDR3 comprises 14 residues. The germline gives CDR1 LGHDT, CDR2 YNNKEL (reference sequence).

This sequence joins TRBV19 and TRBJ1-5. Germline CDR1 reads LNHDA; CDR2 reads SQIVND (reference sequence). The CDR3 runs to 15 residues. This chain's CDR3 is CASSISGGPNQPQHF.

The chain couples TRBV7-2 to TRBJ2-7; TCRdb gives TRBD1 as the D gene, but with no DNA this cannot be confirmed. This CDR3 has 14 amino acids. CDR1 is SGHTA, CDR2 FQGNSA, per germline. This CDR3 is CAGTVGGGAYEQYF.

The gene calls are TRBV7-6 and TRBJ2-1. Germline CDR1 is SGHVS and CDR2 is FNYEAQ. The CDR3 totals 17 residues. The CDR3 sequence is CASSLAFGYSAYNEQFF.

The J gene is TRBJ2-3, the V gene TRBV13. The length of the CDR3 is 13 residues. Germline V gene lookup returns CDR1 PRHDT and CDR2 FYEKMQ (reference sequence). CDR3 region: CASSLGVADTQYF. The whole variable domain, filled in from reference TRBV13 and TRBJ2-3, reads AAGVIQSPRHLIKEKRETATLKCYPIPRHDTVYWYQQGPGQDPQFLISFYEKMQSDKGSIPDRFSAQQFSDYHSELNMSSLELGDSALYFCASSLGVADTQYFGPGTRLTVL.

The chain carries TRBV12-3 or TRBV12-4 and TRBJ2-1. There are 16 residues in the CDR3. The CDR3 here is CASSLAIASSYNEQFF.

The genes are TRBV11-2 and TRBJ2-5; TCRdb's D call, TRBD1, is unchecked because there is no DNA. This CDR3 contains 12 residues. Germline CDR1 is SGHAT and CDR2 is FQNNGV. This chain's CDR3 is CASSTGTGGQYF.

The chain links TRBV4-1 to TRBJ1-2; the TRBD1 assignment by TCRdb is unverifiable without DNA. The CDR3 consists of 15 residues. Per the germline V gene, CDR1 is MGHRA and CDR2 is YSYEKL. CDR3 sequence: CASSQGTGANYGYTF.

The V call is TRBV20-1, the J call TRBJ2-1; TCRdb lists TRBD1, though no DNA is available to test this call. The CDR3 has 11 residues. CDR1 is DFQATT, CDR2 SNEGSKA, per germline (reference sequence). CDR3 sequence: CSAEGASEQFF.

J is TRBJ2-7 and V is TRBV2; TCRdb returns TRBD1, unconfirmable since there is no DNA. The CDR3 is made up of 14 amino acids. CDR1 SNHLY and CDR2 FYNNEI come from the germline V gene. The CDR3 protein is CASSDAGVNYEQYF. Together with reference TRBV2 and TRBJ2-7, the CDR3 gives the full variable domain: EPEVTQTPSHQVTQMGQEVILRCVPISNHLYFYWYRQILGQKVEFLVSFYNNEISEKSEIFDDQFSVERPDGSNFTLKIRSTKLEDSAMYFCASSDAGVNYEQYFGPGTRLTVT.